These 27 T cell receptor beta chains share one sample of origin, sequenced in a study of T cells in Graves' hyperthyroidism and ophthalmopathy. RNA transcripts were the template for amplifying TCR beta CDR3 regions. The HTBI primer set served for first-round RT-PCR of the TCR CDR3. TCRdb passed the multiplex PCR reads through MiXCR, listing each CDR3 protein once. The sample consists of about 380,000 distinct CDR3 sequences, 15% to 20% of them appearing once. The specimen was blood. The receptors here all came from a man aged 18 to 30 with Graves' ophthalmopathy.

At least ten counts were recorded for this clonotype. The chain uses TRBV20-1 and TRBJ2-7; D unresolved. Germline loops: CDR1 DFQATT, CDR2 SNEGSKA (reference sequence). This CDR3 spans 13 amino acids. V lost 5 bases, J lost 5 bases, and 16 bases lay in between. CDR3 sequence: CSADRSGVDEQYF. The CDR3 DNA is TGCAGTGCTGACCGGTCCGGTGTGGACGAGCAGTACTTC.

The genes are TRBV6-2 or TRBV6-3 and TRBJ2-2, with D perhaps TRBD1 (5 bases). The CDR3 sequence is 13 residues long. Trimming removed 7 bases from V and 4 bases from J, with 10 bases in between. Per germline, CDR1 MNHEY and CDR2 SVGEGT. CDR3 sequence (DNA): TGTGCCAGCAAGGCAGGGTTCACCGGGGAGCTGTTTTTT. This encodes CASKAGFTGELFF.

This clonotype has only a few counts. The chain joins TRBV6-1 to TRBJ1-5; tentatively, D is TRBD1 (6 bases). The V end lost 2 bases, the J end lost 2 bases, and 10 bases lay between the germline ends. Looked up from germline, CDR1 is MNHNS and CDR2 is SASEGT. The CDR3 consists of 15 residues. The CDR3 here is CASSEISGGNQPQHF. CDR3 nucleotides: TGTGCCAGCAGTGAAATTTCAGGGGGCAATCAGCCCCAGCATTTT.

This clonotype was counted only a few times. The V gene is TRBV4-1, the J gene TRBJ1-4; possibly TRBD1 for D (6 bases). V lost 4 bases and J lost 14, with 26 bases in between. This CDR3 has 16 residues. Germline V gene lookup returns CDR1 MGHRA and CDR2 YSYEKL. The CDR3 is CASSLGGFDYEKPLFF. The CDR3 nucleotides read TGCGCCAGCAGCCTAGGGGGGTTTGACTATGAAAAACCTCTGTTTTTT.

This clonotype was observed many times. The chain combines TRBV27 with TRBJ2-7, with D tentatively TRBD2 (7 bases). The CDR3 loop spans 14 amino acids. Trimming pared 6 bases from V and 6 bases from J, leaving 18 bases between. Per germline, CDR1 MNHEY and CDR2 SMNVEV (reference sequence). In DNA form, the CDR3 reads TGTGCCAGCAGATCTACCGGGGGGCTTGGCGAGCAGTACTTC. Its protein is CASRSTGGLGEQYF.

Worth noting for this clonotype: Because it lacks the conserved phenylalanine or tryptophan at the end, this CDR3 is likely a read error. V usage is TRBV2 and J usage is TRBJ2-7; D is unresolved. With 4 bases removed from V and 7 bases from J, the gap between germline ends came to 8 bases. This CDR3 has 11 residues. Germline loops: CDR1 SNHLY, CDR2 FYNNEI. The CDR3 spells CASSVGHEQYL. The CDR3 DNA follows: TGTGCCAGCAGTGTAGGGCATGAGCAGTACCTC.

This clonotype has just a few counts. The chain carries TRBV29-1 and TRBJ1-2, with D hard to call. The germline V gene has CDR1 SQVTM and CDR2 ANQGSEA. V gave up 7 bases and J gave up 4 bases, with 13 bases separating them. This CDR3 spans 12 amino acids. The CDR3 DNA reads TGCAGCGCTGGTACGGGCCCCTATGGCTACACCTTC. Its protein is CSAGTGPYGYTF.

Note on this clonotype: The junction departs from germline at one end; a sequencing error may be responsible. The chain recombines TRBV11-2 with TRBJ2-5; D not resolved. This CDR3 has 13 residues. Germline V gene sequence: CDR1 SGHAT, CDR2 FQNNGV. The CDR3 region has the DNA TGTGCCAACAGCTTAGTCTCGGCCCCCCTTGCGGACTTC. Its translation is CANSLVSAPLADF.

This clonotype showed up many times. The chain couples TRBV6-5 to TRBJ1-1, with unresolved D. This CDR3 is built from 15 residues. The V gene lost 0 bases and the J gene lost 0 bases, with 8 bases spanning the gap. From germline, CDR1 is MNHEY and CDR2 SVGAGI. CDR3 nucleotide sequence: TGTGCCAGCAGTTACTCGAGAGACTTGAACACTGAAGCTTTCTTT. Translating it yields CASSYSRDLNTEAFF.

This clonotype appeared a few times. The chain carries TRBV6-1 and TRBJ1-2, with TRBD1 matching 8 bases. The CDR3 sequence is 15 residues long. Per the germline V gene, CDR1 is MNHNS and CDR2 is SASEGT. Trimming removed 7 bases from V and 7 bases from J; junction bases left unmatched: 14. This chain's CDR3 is CASISPGTGGAGYTF. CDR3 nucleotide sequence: TGTGCCAGCATCTCCCCCGGTACAGGGGGAGCTGGCTACACCTTC.

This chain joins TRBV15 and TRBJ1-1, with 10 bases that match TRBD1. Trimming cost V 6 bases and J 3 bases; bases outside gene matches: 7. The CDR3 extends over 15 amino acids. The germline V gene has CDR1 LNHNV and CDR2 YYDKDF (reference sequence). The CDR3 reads CATRTSGQGDTEAFF. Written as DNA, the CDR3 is TGTGCCACCAGAACTTCCGGACAGGGGGACACTGAAGCTTTCTTT. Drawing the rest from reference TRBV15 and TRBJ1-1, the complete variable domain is DAMVIQNPRYQVTQFGKPVTLSCSQTLNHNVMYWYQQKSSQAPKLLFHYYDKDFNNEADTPDNFQSRRPNTSFCFLDIRSPGLGDTAMYLCATRTSGQGDTEAFFGQGTRLTVV.

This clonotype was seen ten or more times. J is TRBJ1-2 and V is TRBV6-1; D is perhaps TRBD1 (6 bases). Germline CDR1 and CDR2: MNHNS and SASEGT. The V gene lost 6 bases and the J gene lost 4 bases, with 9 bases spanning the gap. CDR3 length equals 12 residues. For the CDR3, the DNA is TGTGCCAGCAGCGCGGACAGCTATGGCTACACCTTC. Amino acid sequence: CASSADSYGYTF.

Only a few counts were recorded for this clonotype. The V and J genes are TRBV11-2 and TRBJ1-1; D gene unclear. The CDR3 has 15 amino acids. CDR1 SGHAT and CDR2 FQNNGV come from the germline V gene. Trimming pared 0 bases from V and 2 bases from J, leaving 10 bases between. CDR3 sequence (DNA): TGTGCCAGCAGCTTAGACTTCGGGCCTAACACTGAAGCTTTCTTT. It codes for CASSLDFGPNTEAFF.

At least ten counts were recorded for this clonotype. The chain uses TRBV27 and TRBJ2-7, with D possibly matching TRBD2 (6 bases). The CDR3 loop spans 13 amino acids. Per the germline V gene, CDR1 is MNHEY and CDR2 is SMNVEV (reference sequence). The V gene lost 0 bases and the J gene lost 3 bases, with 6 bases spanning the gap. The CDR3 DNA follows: TGTGCCAGCAGTTTATCGACTAGCTACGAGCAGTACTTC. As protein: CASSLSTSYEQYF.

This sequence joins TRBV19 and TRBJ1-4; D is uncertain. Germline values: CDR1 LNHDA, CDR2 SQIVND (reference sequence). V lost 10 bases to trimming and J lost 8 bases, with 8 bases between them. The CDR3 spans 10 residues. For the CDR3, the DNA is TGTGCCACGGGAGAGGAAAAACTGTTTTTT. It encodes CATGEEKLFF.

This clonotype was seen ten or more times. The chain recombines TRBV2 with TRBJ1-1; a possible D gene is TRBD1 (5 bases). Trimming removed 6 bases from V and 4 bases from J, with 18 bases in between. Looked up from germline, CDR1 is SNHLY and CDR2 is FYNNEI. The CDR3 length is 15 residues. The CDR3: CASSARQGEGTEAFF. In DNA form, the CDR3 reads TGTGCCAGCAGCGCTCGTCAAGGGGAGGGCACTGAAGCTTTCTTT.

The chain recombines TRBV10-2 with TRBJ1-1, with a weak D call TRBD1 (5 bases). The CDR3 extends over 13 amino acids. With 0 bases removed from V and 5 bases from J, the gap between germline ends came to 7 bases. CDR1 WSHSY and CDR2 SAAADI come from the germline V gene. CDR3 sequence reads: CASSESGQTEAFF. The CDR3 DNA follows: TGCGCCAGCAGTGAGTCGGGGCAGACTGAAGCTTTCTTT.

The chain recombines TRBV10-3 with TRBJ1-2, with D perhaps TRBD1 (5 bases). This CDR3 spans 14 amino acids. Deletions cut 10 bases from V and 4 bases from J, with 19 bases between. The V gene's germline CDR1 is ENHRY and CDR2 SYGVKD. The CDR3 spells CASTPDSKPYGYTF. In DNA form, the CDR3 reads TGTGCCAGCACCCCCGACAGTAAACCCTATGGCTACACCTTC.

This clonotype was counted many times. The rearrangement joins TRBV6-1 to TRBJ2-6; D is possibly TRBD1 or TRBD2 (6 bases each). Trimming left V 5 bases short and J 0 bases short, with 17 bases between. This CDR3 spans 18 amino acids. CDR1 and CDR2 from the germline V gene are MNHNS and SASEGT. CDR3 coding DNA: TGTGCCAGCAGTCGCGGGACACCTTCGAACTCTGGGGCCAACGTCCTGACTTTC. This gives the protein CASSRGTPSNSGANVLTF.

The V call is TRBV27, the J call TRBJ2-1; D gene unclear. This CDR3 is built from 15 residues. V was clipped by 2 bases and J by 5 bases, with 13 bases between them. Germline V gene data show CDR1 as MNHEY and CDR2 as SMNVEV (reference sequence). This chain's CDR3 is CASSLSQVRNNEQFF. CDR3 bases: TGTGCCAGCAGTTTAAGCCAGGTTCGTAACAATGAGCAGTTCTTC.

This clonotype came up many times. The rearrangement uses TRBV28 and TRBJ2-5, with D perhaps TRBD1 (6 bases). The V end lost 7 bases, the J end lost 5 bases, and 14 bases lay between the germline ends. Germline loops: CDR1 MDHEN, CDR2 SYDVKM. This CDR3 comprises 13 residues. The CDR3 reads CASTPRGFETQYF. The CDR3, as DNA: TGTGCCAGCACCCCCAGGGGTTTTGAGACCCAGTACTTC. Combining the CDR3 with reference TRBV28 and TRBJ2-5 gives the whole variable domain DVKVTQSSRYLVKRTGEKVFLECVQDMDHENMFWYRQDPGLGLRLIYFSYDVKMKEKGDIPEGYSVSREKKERFSLILESASTNQTSMYLCASTPRGFETQYFGPGTRLLVL.

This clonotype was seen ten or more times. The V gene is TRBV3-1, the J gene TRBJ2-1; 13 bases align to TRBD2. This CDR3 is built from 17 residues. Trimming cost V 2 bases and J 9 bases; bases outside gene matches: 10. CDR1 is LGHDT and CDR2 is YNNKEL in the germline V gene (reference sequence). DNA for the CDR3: TGTGCCAGCAGCCAACAAGGACTAGCGGGGGTTGGGGGTGAGCAGTTCTTC. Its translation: CASSQQGLAGVGGEQFF.

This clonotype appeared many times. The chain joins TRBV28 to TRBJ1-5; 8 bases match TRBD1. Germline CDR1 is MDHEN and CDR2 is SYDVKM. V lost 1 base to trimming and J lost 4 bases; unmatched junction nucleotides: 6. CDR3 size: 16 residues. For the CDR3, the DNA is TGTGCCAGCAGTTTATTGTGGGACAGGCCGAATCAGCCCCAGCATTTT. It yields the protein CASSLLWDRPNQPQHF.

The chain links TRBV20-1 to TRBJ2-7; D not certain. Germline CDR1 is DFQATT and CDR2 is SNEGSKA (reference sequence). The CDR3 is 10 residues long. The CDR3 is CSVRKGEQYF. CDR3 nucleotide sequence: TGCAGCGTTCGGAAGGGCGAGCAGTACTTC.

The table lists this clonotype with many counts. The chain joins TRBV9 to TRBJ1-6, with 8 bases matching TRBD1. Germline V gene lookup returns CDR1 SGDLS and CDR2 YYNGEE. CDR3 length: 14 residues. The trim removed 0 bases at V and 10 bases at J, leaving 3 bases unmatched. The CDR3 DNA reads TGTGCCAGCAGCGTAGAGGCAGGGGGCTCACCCCTCCACTTT. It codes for CASSVEAGGSPLHF.

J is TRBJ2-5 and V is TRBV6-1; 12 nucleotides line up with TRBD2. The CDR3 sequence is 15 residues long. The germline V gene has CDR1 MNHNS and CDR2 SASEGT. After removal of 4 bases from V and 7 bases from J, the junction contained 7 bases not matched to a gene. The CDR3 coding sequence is TGTGCCAGCAGTGGGACTAGCGGGGACAAGGGGACCCAGTACTTC. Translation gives CASSGTSGDKGTQYF.

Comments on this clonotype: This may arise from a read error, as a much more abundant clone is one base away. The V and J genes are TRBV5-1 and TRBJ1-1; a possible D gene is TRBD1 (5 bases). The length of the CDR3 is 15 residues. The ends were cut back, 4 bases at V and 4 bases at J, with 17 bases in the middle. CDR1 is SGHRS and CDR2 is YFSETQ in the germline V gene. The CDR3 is CASSAAGFGGTEAFF. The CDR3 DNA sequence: TGCGCCAGCAGCGCGGCAGGGTTTGGAGGCACTGAAGCTTTCTTT.